One sample yielded the 5 T cell receptor beta chains listed below, sequenced in a study of human T cells and chemical hapten exposure. TCRdb fed the RACE reads into MiXCR, producing one record per CDR3 protein. The profile shows a few hundred thousand distinct CDR3 sequences, 5% to 6.5% of them singletons. Time point here: pre-sensitization, week 0. The treatment: therapeutic diphenylcyclopropenone sensitization with weekly scalp DPC. The sample consisted of whole blood, taken in connection with sensitization to the hapten diphenylcyclopropenone (DPC). These receptors were obtained from a woman under 30 with alopecia areata. Some clones in this sample may be carry-over from other donors' samples.

This clonotype was seen at least ten times. V usage is TRBV5-1 and J usage is TRBJ1-3, with no clear D. The V end lost 4 bases, the J end lost 0 bases, and 14 bases lay between the germline ends. Germline assignment: CDR1 SGHRS and CDR2 YFSETQ. CDR3 length: 16 amino acids. CDR3 bases: TGCGCCAGCAGCCCAACGGCGGGGAACTCTGGAAACACCATATATTTT. Residues: CASSPTAGNSGNTIYF.

The chain recombines TRBV7-9 with TRBJ1-3; D perhaps matches TRBD1 (6 bases). The CDR3 runs 17 residues. CDR1 and CDR2 (germline): SEHNR, FQNEAQ (reference sequence). The ends were cut back, 3 bases at V and 0 bases at J, with 15 bases in the middle. CDR3 region: CASSFTGQSSSGNTIYF. The CDR3 DNA sequence: TGTGCCAGCAGCTTCACCGGACAGTCAAGCTCTGGAAACACCATATATTTT.

V is TRBV6-6 and J is TRBJ2-5; D remains unclear. V lost 6 bases, J lost 4 bases, and 18 bases lay in between. Per the germline V gene, CDR1 is MNHNY and CDR2 is SVGAGI (reference sequence). This CDR3 is built from 15 residues. CDR3 loop: CASSHTVSPAETQYF. The CDR3 bases are TGTGCCAGCAGCCACACTGTTTCGCCGGCAGAGACCCAGTACTTC.

Only a few counts were recorded for this clonotype. V and J are TRBV5-1 and TRBJ1-1, with 7 bases fitting TRBD1. This CDR3 is 17 amino acids long. The V and J ends lost 3 bases and 0 bases, in that order; junction bases with no gene match: 11. Germline assignment: CDR1 SGHRS and CDR2 YFSETQ. As DNA, the CDR3 is TGCGCCAGCAGCTACAACCTGCCGGGACAGATGAACACTGAAGCTTTCTTT. This gives the protein CASSYNLPGQMNTEAFF.

The chain has TRBV6-5 and TRBJ1-6, with TRBD1 as a possible D gene (6 bases). The V gene's germline CDR1 is MNHEY and CDR2 SVGAGI. This CDR3 contains 16 residues. Trimming stripped 0 bases from V and 8 bases from J, with 14 bases between. The CDR3 DNA follows: TGTGCCAGCAGTTACTCTGGGGGGCCCGTTGATTCACCCCTCCACTTT. Translating it yields CASSYSGGPVDSPLHF.